These 21 T cell receptor beta chains came from one sample sequenced in a study of blood T cell repertoires in COVID-19. Clones were read by immunoSEQ multiplex PCR, and TCRdb kept only the in-frame ones, dropping some. Here the sample spans around 320,000 clones, approximately 89% being singletons. Sequencing input: peripheral blood. The receptor source for this set is a woman aged 25 to 39 who had recovered from COVID-19.

The V and J genes are TRBV19 and TRBJ2-1; possible D gene TRBD2, 5 bases. The CDR3 runs to 15 residues. Germline CDR1 and CDR2: LNHDA and SQIVND (reference sequence). Trimming stripped 2 bases from V and 12 bases from J, with 20 bases between. Here the CDR3 reads CASSISEPPTRGQFF. The CDR3 DNA is TGTGCCAGTAGTATATCGGAACCACCCACCCGGGGGCAGTTCTTC. Full variable domain (missing parts from reference TRBV19 and TRBJ2-1): DGGITQSPKYLFRKEGQNVTLSCEQNLNHDAMYWYRQDPGQGLRLIYYSQIVNDFQKGDIAEGYSVSREKKESFPLTVTSAQKNPTAFYLCASSISEPPTRGQFFGPGTRLTVL.

This chain links TRBV6-1 with TRBJ1-2; the D is unclear. CDR1 and CDR2 (germline): MNHNS, SASEGT. This CDR3 has 13 residues. V lost 1 base to trimming and J lost 9 bases, with 12 bases between them. Written as DNA, the CDR3 is TGTGCCAGCAGTGAAGTAGCGGGTGGGCGCTACACCTTC. This codes for CASSEVAGGRYTF.

This clone has only a few counts. The J gene is TRBJ2-7, the V gene TRBV27, with D unresolved. CDR3 size: 14 residues. Trimming pared 1 base from V and 3 bases from J, leaving 10 bases between. The germline V gene has CDR1 MNHEY and CDR2 SMNVEV (reference sequence). DNA for the CDR3: TGTGCCAGCAGTTTATACTTGGGCCTCTACGAGCAGTACTTC. Protein product: CASSLYLGLYEQYF.

The chain uses TRBV6-4 and TRBJ2-2; 7 positions agree with TRBD1. After removal of 5 bases from V and 3 bases from J, the junction contained 12 bases not matched to a gene. Germline CDR1 reads MRHNA; CDR2 reads SNTAGT. CDR3 length: 17 residues. For the CDR3, the DNA is TGTGCCAGCAGTCCCTCGTGGGACAGAGGCTACACCGGGGAGCTGTTTTTT. It translates to CASSPSWDRGYTGELFF.

V usage is TRBV30 and J usage is TRBJ1-2; D may be TRBD1 (5 bases). V gave up 0 bases and J gave up 3 bases, with 17 bases separating them. This CDR3 has 16 amino acids. The germline V gene encodes CDR1 GTSNPN and CDR2 SVGIG (reference sequence). In nucleotides, the CDR3 is TGTGCCTGGAGTGTACCGGACAAAGTTTGGGACTATGGCTACACCTTC. It specifies CAWSVPDKVWDYGYTF.

This clone was detected many times. This chain joins TRBV4-2 and TRBJ1-6, with 8 bases matching TRBD1. J gave up 9 bases and V 3 bases, and 10 bases lay outside the gene matches. The CDR3 covers 16 residues. Per germline, CDR1 LGHNA and CDR2 YNFKEQ. The CDR3 nucleotides are TGTGCCAGCAGCCAGGAGGACAGGGCCTTTGGTTCACCCCTCCACTTT. As protein: CASSQEDRAFGSPLHF.

The chain is built from TRBV2 and TRBJ2-7; perhaps TRBD2 as D (6 bases). Trimming stripped 4 bases from V and 3 bases from J, with 10 bases between. Germline V CDR1 and CDR2: SNHLY, FYNNEI. The CDR3 is 13 amino acids. CDR3 bases: TGTGCCAGCAGTGGAGTGGGGGGCTACGAGCAGTACTTC. It specifies CASSGVGGYEQYF.

This chain links TRBV19 with TRBJ1-2; maybe TRBD1 (6 bases). The germline gives CDR1 LNHDA, CDR2 SQIVND (reference sequence). The germline V and J ends were trimmed by 2 bases and 3 bases, with 7 bases remaining between them. The CDR3 length is 13 residues. The CDR3 DNA follows: TGTGCCAGTAGTATAAACAGGGACTATGGCTACACCTTC. It codes for CASSINRDYGYTF.

V and J are TRBV2 and TRBJ1-1; 8 bases fit TRBD1. Germline CDR1 reads SNHLY; CDR2 reads FYNNEI. Germline trimming cut 7 bases from V and 4 bases from J; bases unmatched to any gene: 2. CDR3 size: 12 residues. CDR3 DNA: TGTGCCAGCACCACAGGGGGCACTGAAGCTTTCTTT. As protein: CASTTGGTEAFF.

This chain joins TRBV18 and TRBJ1-4, with 9 positions matching TRBD1. The CDR3 runs to 15 residues. V gave up 4 bases and J gave up 7 bases; unmatched junction bases: 7. Per germline, CDR1 KGHSH and CDR2 LQKENI. CDR3 amino acids: CASSLQQGAGEKLFF. CDR3 nucleotide sequence: TGTGCCAGCTCACTTCAACAGGGGGCCGGTGAAAAACTGTTTTTT.

This clone appeared a single time. CDR3 coding DNA: TGTGCCAGCAGCCACCGGGACAGGGCTCACTATGGCTACACCTTC. Translation gives CASSHRDRAHYGYTF. The chain has TRBV11-1 and TRBJ1-2; 9 nucleotides match TRBD1. Germline lookup yields CDR1 SGHAT and CDR2 FQDESV (reference sequence). The CDR3 has 15 amino acids. With 5 bases clipped from V and 3 bases from J, the junction kept 7 bases outside the gene matches. The full variable domain, with the rest looked up from reference TRBV11-1 and TRBJ1-2, is EAEVAQSPRYKITEKSQAVAFWCDPISGHATLYWYRQILGQGPELLVQFQDESVVDDSQLPKDRFSAERLKGVDSTLKIQPAELGDSAMYLCASSHRDRAHYGYTFGSGTRLTVV.

The sample holds a few counts of this clone. The J gene is TRBJ2-5, the V gene TRBV28, with D possibly matching TRBD1 (7 bases). The CDR3 spans 15 residues. V was shortened by 5 bases and J by 4 bases, with 17 bases between the two germline ends. The germline gives CDR1 MDHEN, CDR2 SYDVKM. CDR3 nucleotide sequence: TGTGCCAGCAGTCTCCGACAGGGAGGTATAGAGACCCAGTACTTC. Amino acid sequence: CASSLRQGGIETQYF.

This rearrangement joins TRBV5-1 to TRBJ2-3, with 12 nucleotides matching TRBD2. The V gene's germline CDR1 is SGHRS and CDR2 YFSETQ. Trimming at V came to 5 bases and at J to 6 bases, leaving 4 bases not matched to a gene. The CDR3 sequence is 14 residues long. Written as DNA, the CDR3 is TGCGCCAGCAGGTCCGGGACTAGCGGGGATACGCAGTATTTT. Protein product: CASRSGTSGDTQYF.

The chain joins TRBV5-5 to TRBJ2-2; TRBD2 matches 8 bases. The CDR3 length is 14 residues. The germline V gene has CDR1 SGHKS and CDR2 YYEKEE (reference sequence). J was trimmed by 4 bases and V by 3 bases; bases with no gene match: 2. CDR3 region: CASSSGLATGELFF. The CDR3, as DNA: TGTGCCAGCAGCTCTGGACTAGCCACCGGGGAGCTGTTTTTT. The variable domain in full, with the rest retrieved from reference TRBV5-5 and TRBJ2-2, is DAGVTQSPTHLIKTRGQQVTLRCSPISGHKSVSWYQQVLGQGPQFIFQYYEKEERGRGNFPDRFSARQFPNYSSELNVNALLLGDSALYLCASSSGLATGELFFGEGSRLTVL.

The rearrangement joins TRBV18 to TRBJ2-5, with TRBD2 as a possible D gene (7 bases). V was pared by 6 bases and J by 3 bases, with 17 bases between. This CDR3 is built from 15 residues. The germline V gene has CDR1 KGHSH and CDR2 LQKENI. CDR3 in DNA: TGTGCCAGCTCCCCGGGAGGAAGGGGGGAAGAGACCCAGTACTTC. Residues: CASSPGGRGEETQYF.

This clone was found many times. V usage is TRBV4-2 and J usage is TRBJ1-5, with D tentatively TRBD1 (5 bases). V lost 2 bases to trimming and J lost 7 bases, with 15 bases between them. The length of the CDR3 is 15 residues. From germline, CDR1 is LGHNA and CDR2 YNFKEQ. CDR3 sequence: CASSQMTQEEQPQHF. The CDR3 bases are TGTGCCAGCAGCCAAATGACACAGGAAGAACAGCCCCAGCATTTT.

The chain has TRBV28 and TRBJ2-5, with D tentatively TRBD2 (7 bases). The V and J ends lost 5 bases and 5 bases respectively, with 15 bases between them. The CDR3 runs to 14 residues. CDR1 is MDHEN, CDR2 SYDVKM, per germline. The CDR3 region is CASSRTQGGETQYF. The CDR3 bases are TGTGCCAGCAGTCGCACACAGGGAGGGGAGACCCAGTACTTC.

With respect to this clone: This may come from a read error, since a much larger clone is one base off. The J gene is TRBJ1-1, the V gene TRBV7-3; D call uncertain. The CDR3 runs 14 residues. V dropped 2 bases and J dropped 1 base, with 8 bases sitting between them. Germline V lookup: CDR1 SGHTA, CDR2 FQGTGA. Written as DNA, the CDR3 is TGTGCCAGCAGCTTAGCGGAAGGGAACACTGAAGCTTTCTTT. It translates to CASSLAEGNTEAFF.

V gene TRBV5-4 combines with J gene TRBJ1-1; D is possibly TRBD1 (5 bases). This CDR3 has 13 residues. In germline, CDR1 is SGHNT, CDR2 YYREEE (reference sequence). V lost 6 bases, J lost 3 bases, and 12 bases lay in between. CDR3 region: CASKDSSYTEAFF. CDR3 DNA: TGTGCCAGCAAAGACAGTAGTTACACTGAAGCTTTCTTT.

This chain uses TRBV18 with TRBJ1-5, with a tentative D call TRBD1 (5 bases). V dropped 1 base and J dropped 1 base, with 8 bases sitting between them. The CDR3 is made up of 15 amino acids. Per the germline V gene, CDR1 is KGHSH and CDR2 is LQKENI. In DNA form, the CDR3 reads TGTGCCAGCTCACCACAGACAGTAAGCAATCAGCCCCAGCATTTT. Encoded protein: CASSPQTVSNQPQHF. Looking up the rest from reference TRBV18 and TRBJ1-5 gives the full variable domain: NAGVMQNPRHLVRRRGQEARLRCSPMKGHSHVYWYRQLPEEGLKFMVYLQKENIIDESGMPKERFSAEFPKEGPSILRIQQVVRGDSAAYFCASSPQTVSNQPQHFGDGTRLSIL.

This sequence joins TRBV5-5 and TRBJ2-2; the D gene is possibly TRBD1 (5 bases). The germline V gene encodes CDR1 SGHKS and CDR2 YYEKEE (reference sequence). This CDR3 is built from 15 residues. V was shortened by 3 bases and J by 2 bases, with 11 bases between the two germline ends. The DNA for the CDR3 is TGTGCCAGCAGCTCCCGACAGATTAACACCGGGGAGCTGTTTTTT. This gives the protein CASSSRQINTGELFF.